The rows below give T cell receptor beta chains drawn from one sample of a study of blood T cell repertoires in COVID-19. The method was immunoSEQ multiplex PCR; TCRdb's version includes in-frame clones alone and lacks a portion of them. The data hold tens of thousands of clones, with about 85% observed a single time. Sequences were obtained from peripheral blood. The source is a human donor in a cohort sampled during active COVID-19. Both conserved end residues are part of each CDR3. Each record gives: J gene, CDR3 length, V gene, clone size, D gene, CDR3 DNA, CDR3 protein. A D gene is named only where the DNA matches it firmly. A clone size is listed for some rows: how often the clone was seen (once, few, many), or a class if it is expanded.

J gene: TRBJ2-7; CDR3 length: 15; V gene: TRBV5-1; clone size: -; D gene: TRBD2; CDR3 DNA: TGCGCCAGCAGACCCCCGTCTAGCGGTAGTTACGAGCAGTACTTC; CDR3 protein: CASRPPSSGSYEQYF
J gene: TRBJ2-3; CDR3 length: 15; V gene: TRBV19; clone size: -; D gene: -; CDR3 DNA: TGTGCCAGTACCCGGGGGGCCTCTAGCACAGATACGCAGTATTTT; CDR3 protein: CASTRGASSTDTQYF
J gene: TRBJ2-7; CDR3 length: 13; V gene: TRBV27; clone size: -; D gene: -; CDR3 DNA: TGTGCCAGCACCCCCCGCGGCGGCTACGAGCAGTACTTC; CDR3 protein: CASTPRGGYEQYF
J gene: TRBJ2-5; CDR3 length: 14; V gene: TRBV10-1; clone size: -; D gene: TRBD1; CDR3 DNA: TGCGCCCGACCGGCAACAGGGGTTGTACAGACCCAGTACTTC; CDR3 protein: CARPATGVVQTQYF
J gene: TRBJ2-2; CDR3 length: 14; V gene: TRBV6-6; clone size: -; D gene: TRBD2; CDR3 DNA: TGTGCCAGCAGTTACGGGCGGGGGACCGGGGAGCTGTTTTTT; CDR3 protein: CASSYGRGTGELFF
J gene: TRBJ1-6; CDR3 length: 14; V gene: TRBV4-1; clone size: once; D gene: -; CDR3 DNA: TGCGCCAGCAGCCAAGACGTTCGAGGGTTCACCCTCCACTTT; CDR3 protein: CASSQDVRGFTLHF
J gene: TRBJ2-7; CDR3 length: 18; V gene: TRBV6-2/TRBV6-3; clone size: once; D gene: TRBD2; CDR3 DNA: TGTGCCAGCAGTTACGCGAAGGGGAGCGGGGTAACTCTTTACGAGCAGTACTTC; CDR3 protein: CASSYAKGSGVTLYEQYF
J gene: TRBJ2-1; CDR3 length: 15; V gene: TRBV9; clone size: -; D gene: TRBD2; CDR3 DNA: TGTGCCAGCAGCGTAGTGTCGGGGGGGCCCGGTGAGCAGTTCTTC; CDR3 protein: CASSVVSGGPGEQFF
J gene: TRBJ1-2; CDR3 length: 14; V gene: TRBV5-1; clone size: -; D gene: -; CDR3 DNA: TGCGCCAGCAGCCCCGGGACACCCGTCTATGGCTACACCTTC; CDR3 protein: CASSPGTPVYGYTF
J gene: TRBJ2-7; CDR3 length: 12; V gene: TRBV6-5; clone size: few; D gene: TRBD1; CDR3 DNA: TGTGCCAGCAGAGAGACAGGGGGCGAGCAGTACTTC; CDR3 protein: CASRETGGEQYF
J gene: TRBJ2-5; CDR3 length: 16; V gene: TRBV3-1/TRBV3-2; clone size: -; D gene: -; CDR3 DNA: TGTGCCAGCAGAAACCCGGGACAAGGACACCAAGAGACCCAGTACTTC; CDR3 protein: CASRNPGQGHQETQYF
J gene: TRBJ2-7; CDR3 length: 16; V gene: TRBV6-2/TRBV6-3; clone size: -; D gene: TRBD1; CDR3 DNA: TGTGCCAGCAGTTGGGAACCTCGGACAGGAGACTACGAGCAGTACTTC; CDR3 protein: CASSWEPRTGDYEQYF
J gene: TRBJ2-6; CDR3 length: 18; V gene: TRBV7-9; clone size: few; D gene: TRBD1; CDR3 DNA: TGTGCCAGCAGTCCCTCCGGGACAGGGGTCTCTGGGGCCAACGTCCTGACTTTC; CDR3 protein: CASSPSGTGVSGANVLTF
J gene: TRBJ1-4; CDR3 length: 22; V gene: TRBV21-1; clone size: -; D gene: -; CDR3 DNA: TGTGCCAGCAGCATCCGGACAGAGGCGATCTACCAAATACCTTCTTCCAATGAAAAACTGTTTTTT; CDR3 protein: CASSIRTEAIYQIPSSNEKLFF
J gene: TRBJ2-5; CDR3 length: 16; V gene: TRBV3-1/TRBV3-2; clone size: -; D gene: -; CDR3 DNA: TGTGCCAGCAGCCAAAAATCGGAGGGAGGCAAAGAGACCCAGTACTTC; CDR3 protein: CASSQKSEGGKETQYF
J gene: TRBJ2-7; CDR3 length: 13; V gene: TRBV4-2; clone size: -; D gene: TRBD1; CDR3 DNA: TGTGCCAGCAGCCGGGACAGGGAGGGCGAGCAGTACTTC; CDR3 protein: CASSRDREGEQYF
J gene: TRBJ2-7; CDR3 length: 15; V gene: TRBV5-4; clone size: -; D gene: TRBD2; CDR3 DNA: TGTGCCAGCAGCTACAGGAGCGGGGGGGCTTACGAGCAGTACTTC; CDR3 protein: CASSYRSGGAYEQYF
J gene: TRBJ2-5; CDR3 length: 15; V gene: TRBV7-2; clone size: -; D gene: TRBD1; CDR3 DNA: TGTGCCAGCAGCTTTTGGACAGGGACCCAAGAGACCCAGTACTTC; CDR3 protein: CASSFWTGTQETQYF
J gene: TRBJ1-2; CDR3 length: 14; V gene: TRBV21-1; clone size: -; D gene: -; CDR3 DNA: TGTGCCAGCAGCAAGGAGGCACCCAGAAAGGGCTACACCTTC; CDR3 protein: CASSKEAPRKGYTF
J gene: TRBJ1-6; CDR3 length: 15; V gene: TRBV10-2; clone size: -; D gene: TRBD1; CDR3 DNA: TGCGCCAGCAGTGAGTCGACAGGGACGAGGGGGTCCCTCCACTTT; CDR3 protein: CASSESTGTRGSLHF
J gene: TRBJ1-5; CDR3 length: 13; V gene: TRBV28; clone size: many; D gene: -; CDR3 DNA: TGTGCCAGCAGTTTTATGGGGCGTCAGCCCCAGCATTTT; CDR3 protein: CASSFMGRQPQHF
J gene: TRBJ2-7; CDR3 length: 14; V gene: TRBV7-9; clone size: -; D gene: -; CDR3 DNA: TGTGCCAGCAGCATTAGAGGGGGGGCTGGAGAGCAGTACTTC; CDR3 protein: CASSIRGGAGEQYF
J gene: TRBJ2-1; CDR3 length: 17; V gene: TRBV5-1; clone size: few; D gene: TRBD2; CDR3 DNA: TGCGCCAGCCGACCCGGACTAGCGGGATCGACCGACAATGAGCAGTTCTTC; CDR3 protein: CASRPGLAGSTDNEQFF
J gene: TRBJ2-3; CDR3 length: 12; V gene: TRBV30; clone size: -; D gene: -; CDR3 DNA: TGTGCCTGGAGCCAAAACACAGATACGCAGTATTTT; CDR3 protein: CAWSQNTDTQYF
J gene: TRBJ2-2; CDR3 length: 14; V gene: TRBV6-7; clone size: -; D gene: TRBD2; CDR3 DNA: TGTGCCCCGGGGGGAGGGGTGAAAACCGGGGAGCTGTTTTTT; CDR3 protein: CAPGGGVKTGELFF
J gene: TRBJ2-5; CDR3 length: 13; V gene: TRBV2; clone size: -; D gene: TRBD1; CDR3 DNA: TGTGCCAGCAGCCCAGGGGGCAGGGAGACCCAGTACTTC; CDR3 protein: CASSPGGRETQYF
J gene: TRBJ2-5; CDR3 length: 13; V gene: TRBV2; clone size: once; D gene: TRBD1; CDR3 DNA: TGTGCCAGCAGGGGGACAGTACAAGAGACCCAGTACTTC; CDR3 protein: CASRGTVQETQYF
J gene: TRBJ1-4; CDR3 length: 14; V gene: TRBV19; clone size: -; D gene: -; CDR3 DNA: TGTGCCAGTAGCTGGTCAGGGTTTAATGAAAAACTGTTTTTT; CDR3 protein: CASSWSGFNEKLFF
J gene: TRBJ1-4; CDR3 length: 14; V gene: TRBV18; clone size: once; D gene: -; CDR3 DNA: TGTGCCAGCTCAACAGTCGCAACTAATGAAAAACTGTTTTTT; CDR3 protein: CASSTVATNEKLFF
J gene: TRBJ2-7; CDR3 length: 15; V gene: TRBV6-5; clone size: -; D gene: -; CDR3 DNA: TGTGCCAGCAGACGAGAAAGACAGGATATCTACGAGCAGTACTTC; CDR3 protein: CASRRERQDIYEQYF
J gene: TRBJ1-4; CDR3 length: 13; V gene: TRBV7-9; clone size: -; D gene: -; CDR3 DNA: TGTGCCAGCAGCCGGACAGAAGAGGGTCGGGTCCTATTT; CDR3 protein: CASSRTEEGRVLF
J gene: TRBJ1-5; CDR3 length: 15; V gene: TRBV25-1; clone size: -; D gene: -; CDR3 DNA: TGTGCCAGCAGTGAATCCCTAGGGGACAATCAGCCCCAGCATTTT; CDR3 protein: CASSESLGDNQPQHF
J gene: TRBJ2-1; CDR3 length: 15; V gene: TRBV6-4; clone size: -; D gene: TRBD2; CDR3 DNA: TGTGCCAGCAGCGCACTAGCGGGGGGGTACAATGAGCAGTTCTTC; CDR3 protein: CASSALAGGYNEQFF
J gene: TRBJ2-2; CDR3 length: 16; V gene: TRBV5-6; clone size: -; D gene: -; CDR3 DNA: TGTGCCAGCAGCCCGGCAGGGTTCGCGAACACCGGGGAGCTGTTTTTT; CDR3 protein: CASSPAGFANTGELFF
J gene: TRBJ2-5; CDR3 length: 16; V gene: TRBV6-5; clone size: -; D gene: TRBD2; CDR3 DNA: TGTGCCAGCAGTTATATGGGGACTAGCGGACGAGAGACCCAGTACTTC; CDR3 protein: CASSYMGTSGRETQYF
J gene: TRBJ1-4; CDR3 length: 15; V gene: TRBV6-6; clone size: -; D gene: TRBD1; CDR3 DNA: TGTGCCAGCAGACTCCCGGGACAGGCTAATGAAAAACTGTTTTTT; CDR3 protein: CASRLPGQANEKLFF
J gene: TRBJ2-1; CDR3 length: 15; V gene: TRBV30; clone size: -; D gene: TRBD2; CDR3 DNA: TGTGCCTGGAGGGGACTAGCGGGGGGAAACAATGAGCAGTTCTTC; CDR3 protein: CAWRGLAGGNNEQFF
J gene: TRBJ2-5; CDR3 length: 17; V gene: TRBV11-2; clone size: -; D gene: TRBD2; CDR3 DNA: TGTGCCAGCAGCCCAGGACTAGCGGGGGGCAGGGGGGAGACCCAGTACTTC; CDR3 protein: CASSPGLAGGRGETQYF
J gene: TRBJ2-7; CDR3 length: 15; V gene: TRBV24-1; clone size: -; D gene: TRBD1; CDR3 DNA: TGTGCCACCAGTGAACGACAGGGCGGAAAGTACGAGCAGTACTTC; CDR3 protein: CATSERQGGKYEQYF
J gene: TRBJ1-5; CDR3 length: 14; V gene: TRBV6-6; clone size: few; D gene: TRBD1; CDR3 DNA: TGTGCCAGCAGTCACGGACAGGATCCCTTGCCCCAGCATTTT; CDR3 protein: CASSHGQDPLPQHF
J gene: TRBJ1-4; CDR3 length: 13; V gene: TRBV3-1/TRBV3-2; clone size: -; D gene: -; CDR3 DNA: TGTGCCAGCAGCCAGCATCTAGGAGAAAAACTGTTTTTT; CDR3 protein: CASSQHLGEKLFF
J gene: TRBJ2-1; CDR3 length: 16; V gene: TRBV5-4; clone size: -; D gene: TRBD2; CDR3 DNA: TGTGCCAGCAGCTTGACCCTAGCGGGGGGTTACAATGAGCAGTTCTTC; CDR3 protein: CASSLTLAGGYNEQFF
J gene: TRBJ2-3; CDR3 length: 16; V gene: TRBV5-6; clone size: -; D gene: -; CDR3 DNA: TGTGCCAGCAGGAACCTTCGGGACTCCCGTGGAGATACGCAGTATTTT; CDR3 protein: CASRNLRDSRGDTQYF
J gene: TRBJ1-2; CDR3 length: 14; V gene: TRBV5-1; clone size: once; D gene: TRBD1; CDR3 DNA: TGCGCCAGCAGCCAACCGGGACAGCCCTATGGCTACACCTTC; CDR3 protein: CASSQPGQPYGYTF
J gene: TRBJ2-3; CDR3 length: 16; V gene: TRBV21-1; clone size: -; D gene: -; CDR3 DNA: TGTGCCAGCAGGGGACAGGGGGCCCGGCAATTAGATACGCAGTATTTT; CDR3 protein: CASRGQGARQLDTQYF
J gene: TRBJ1-2; CDR3 length: 12; V gene: TRBV28; clone size: -; D gene: -; CDR3 DNA: TGTGCCAGCAGTGCCCAGGGGTTTGGCTACACCTTC; CDR3 protein: CASSAQGFGYTF
J gene: TRBJ2-7; CDR3 length: 19; V gene: TRBV23-1; clone size: few; D gene: -; CDR3 DNA: TGCGCCAGCAGTCAATTTCGGCAGGGCGGGAAGATAAACGCCTACGAGCAGTACTTC; CDR3 protein: CASSQFRQGGKINAYEQYF
J gene: TRBJ2-1; CDR3 length: 14; V gene: TRBV9; clone size: -; D gene: -; CDR3 DNA: TGTGCCAGCAGCGTCACTAGCTCCTACAATGAGCAGTTCTTC; CDR3 protein: CASSVTSSYNEQFF
J gene: TRBJ2-3; CDR3 length: 15; V gene: TRBV2; clone size: -; D gene: -; CDR3 DNA: TGTGCCAGCAGTGATATAGCAACTAGCACAGATACGCAGTATTTT; CDR3 protein: CASSDIATSTDTQYF
J gene: TRBJ1-4; CDR3 length: 18; V gene: TRBV5-1; clone size: -; D gene: -; CDR3 DNA: TGCGCCAGCCGGGCTACAGGAGGGCGTTTTGGAACTAATGAAAAACTGTTTTTT; CDR3 protein: CASRATGGRFGTNEKLFF
J gene: TRBJ1-4; CDR3 length: 20; V gene: TRBV21-1; clone size: -; D gene: -; CDR3 DNA: TGTGCCAGCAGCAAAGAGCGAGGCCGGGTGGGCTGGGGGGTTAATGAAAAACTGTTTTTT; CDR3 protein: CASSKERGRVGWGVNEKLFF
J gene: TRBJ1-3; CDR3 length: 16; V gene: TRBV4-2; clone size: few; D gene: TRBD1; CDR3 DNA: TGTGCCAGCAGCCAATTCGACAGGGGGCTTGGAAACACCATATATTTT; CDR3 protein: CASSQFDRGLGNTIYF
J gene: TRBJ1-2; CDR3 length: 16; V gene: TRBV10-3; clone size: -; D gene: -; CDR3 DNA: TGTGCCATCAGCGCTATGGGGGGTAGGAACAACTATGGCTACACCTTC; CDR3 protein: CAISAMGGRNNYGYTF